This T cell receptor beta chain was identified during a study of breast tumors, draining lymph nodes, adjacent tissues. The lymph nodes were axillary draining lymph nodes from breast cancer patients. In germline, CDR1 is LGHNA, CDR2 YNFKEQ. This CDR3 contains 16 residues. Between the trimmed V and J ends, which lost 0 bases and 4 bases, there was a span of 16 bases. TCRdb passed the multiplex PCR reads through MiXCR, listing each CDR3 protein once. The data hold about 120,000 distinct CDR3 sequences, with around 20% observed a single time. This clonotype was seen many times. This sequence joins TRBV4-2 and TRBJ2-7; D possibly uses TRBD1 or TRBD2 (6 bases each). This sequence originates from a female donor with breast cancer. Some clones in this sample may be carry-over from other donors' samples. Sequencing used axillary lymph node tissue. CDR3 sequence reads: CASSQDLIGGPYEQYF. The DNA of the CDR3 is TGTGCCAGCAGCCAAGATCTTATCGGGGGCCCATACGAGCAGTACTTC.